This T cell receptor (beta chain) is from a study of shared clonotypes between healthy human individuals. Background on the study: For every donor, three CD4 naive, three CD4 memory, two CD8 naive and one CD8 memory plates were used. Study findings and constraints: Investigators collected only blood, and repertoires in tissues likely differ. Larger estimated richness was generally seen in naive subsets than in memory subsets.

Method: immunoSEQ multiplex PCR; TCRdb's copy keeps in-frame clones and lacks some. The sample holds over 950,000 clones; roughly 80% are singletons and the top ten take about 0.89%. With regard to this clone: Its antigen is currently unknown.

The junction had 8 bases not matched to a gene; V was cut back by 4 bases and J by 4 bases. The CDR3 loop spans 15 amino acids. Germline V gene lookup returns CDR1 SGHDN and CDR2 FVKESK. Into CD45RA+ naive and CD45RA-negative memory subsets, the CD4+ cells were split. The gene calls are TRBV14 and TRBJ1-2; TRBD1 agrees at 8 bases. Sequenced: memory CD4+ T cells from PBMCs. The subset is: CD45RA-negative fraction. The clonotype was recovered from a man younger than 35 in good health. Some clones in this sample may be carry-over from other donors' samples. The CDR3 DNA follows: TGTGCCAGCAGCCCCGGACAGGGACAGCGCTATGGCTACACCTTC. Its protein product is CASSPGQGQRYGYTF. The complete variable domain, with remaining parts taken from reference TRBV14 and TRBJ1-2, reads EAGVTQFPSHSVIEKGQTVTLRCDPISGHDNLYWYRRVMGKEIKFLLHFVKESKQDESGMPNNRFLAERTGGTYSTLKVQPAELEDSGVYFCASSPGQGQRYGYTFGSGTRLTVV.